These T cell receptor beta chains were read from a single sample in a study of blood T cell repertoires in COVID-19. The protocol was immunoSEQ multiplex PCR, while the TCRdb copy is restricted to in-frame clones and leaves out a portion. The sample yields 81,000 or so clones, approximately 85% seen once. Sequencing was performed on peripheral blood. Receptor source: a man aged 50 to 59 with COVID-19, enrolled during active disease. Each CDR3 is given with its conserved first and last residue. Clone size is shown for a subset of rows, as once, few, many or a class of expanded clone.

CDR3: CAKRQGDGDEQFF
size: NA
V: TRBV10-3

CDR3: CASSYESGTGGGEAFF
size: NA
V: TRBV6-5

CDR3: CSASDGGRASVQYF
size: NA
V: TRBV20-1

CDR3: CASRRQGAYNSPLHF
size: NA
V: TRBV28

CDR3: CATSEPKRAEQFF
size: NA
V: TRBV24-1

CDR3: CASSLGRGSTDTQYF
size: NA
V: TRBV5-5

CDR3: CASSGGGDNYGYTF
size: few
V: TRBV25-1

CDR3: CASSKDRGREETQYF
size: NA
V: TRBV5-1

CDR3: CASTSQLQGSTEAFF
size: NA
V: TRBV7-8

CDR3: CASSPTQLAGVHYEQFF
size: NA
V: TRBV19

CDR3: CASSESRDSFEAFF
size: NA
V: TRBV25-1

CDR3: CASRAGTGGYF
size: once
V: TRBV6-5

CDR3: CASSPISSGRGLFF
size: NA
V: TRBV11-2

CDR3: CASSRQGGIDGYTF
size: once
V: TRBV6-6

CDR3: CASSPTRDTQYF
size: NA
V: TRBV12-3/TRBV12-4

CDR3: CASRASGGGEEKLFF
size: NA
V: TRBV28

CDR3: CASSLSGGYSNQPQHF
size: NA
V: TRBV28

CDR3: CAWRNRDRVTQGYTF
size: once
V: TRBV30

CDR3: CASSPGQGVSPLHF
size: NA
V: TRBV7-2

CDR3: CASSLSGTEAFF
size: NA
V: TRBV5-1

CDR3: CASSPSPRQSTGRAGELFF
size: NA
V: TRBV19

CDR3: CASSFFAGHSSNQPQHF
size: NA
V: TRBV2

CDR3: CASSPLDRENTEAFF
size: NA
V: TRBV3-1/TRBV3-2

CDR3: CSVVLLIIYNEQFF
size: NA
V: TRBV29-1

CDR3: CASSEGQVDSGANVLTF
size: once
V: TRBV6-4

CDR3: CSVGRTGPTEAFF
size: NA
V: TRBV29-1

CDR3: CASTPGAGALETQYF
size: NA
V: TRBV28

CDR3: CASTQSLAYNEQFF
size: NA
V: TRBV28